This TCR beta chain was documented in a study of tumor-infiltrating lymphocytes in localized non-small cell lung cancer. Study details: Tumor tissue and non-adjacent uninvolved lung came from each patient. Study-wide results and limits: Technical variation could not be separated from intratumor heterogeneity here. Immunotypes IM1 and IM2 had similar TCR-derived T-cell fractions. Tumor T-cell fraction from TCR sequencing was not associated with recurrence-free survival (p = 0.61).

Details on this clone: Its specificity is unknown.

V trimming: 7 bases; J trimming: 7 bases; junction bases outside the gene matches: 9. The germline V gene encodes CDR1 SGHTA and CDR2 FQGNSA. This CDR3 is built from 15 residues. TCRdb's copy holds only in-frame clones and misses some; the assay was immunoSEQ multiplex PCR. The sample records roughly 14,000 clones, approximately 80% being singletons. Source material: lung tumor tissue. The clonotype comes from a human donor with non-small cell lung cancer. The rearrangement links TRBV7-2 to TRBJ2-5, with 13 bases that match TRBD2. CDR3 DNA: TGTGCCAGCACCGGACTAGCGGGGGCCGCCGGGACCCAGTACTTC. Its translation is CASTGLAGAAGTQYF. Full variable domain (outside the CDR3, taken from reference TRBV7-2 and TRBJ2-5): GAGVSQSPSNKVTEKGKDVELRCDPISGHTALYWYRQSLGQGLEFLIYFQGNSAPDKSGLPSDRFSAERTGGSVSTLTIQRTQQEDSAVYLCASTGLAGAAGTQYFGPGTRLLVL.